Shown below are 20 T cell receptor beta chains from a single sample sequenced in a study of blood T cell repertoires in COVID-19. Using immunoSEQ multiplex PCR, the repertoire was profiled, and TCRdb retains in-frame clones only, with some absent. Of a few hundred thousand clones in the sample, 91% were seen once. Sample: PBMCs or T cells enriched from blood (not recorded which). The receptors originated from a woman between 35 and 50 years old who had been exposed to COVID-19.

This clone has only one observation. The gene calls are TRBV7-9 and TRBJ1-6, with TRBD1 matching 10 bases. The CDR3 loop spans 15 amino acids. Trimming took 5 bases from V and 6 from J; bases not matched to a gene: 4. Per the germline V gene, CDR1 is SEHNR and CDR2 is FQNEAQ (reference sequence). The CDR3 bases are TGTGCCAGCAGCCGGGACAGGGGTGCTAATTCACCCCTCCACTTT. This sequence encodes CASSRDRGANSPLHF.

The chain links TRBV7-3 to TRBJ1-2, with D tentatively TRBD1 (5 bases). CDR1 and CDR2 (germline): SGHTA, FQGTGA. Trimming pared 0 bases from V and 7 bases from J, leaving 18 bases between. This CDR3 has 16 residues. The CDR3 protein is CASSLTSGAGVGGYTF. The CDR3 region has the DNA TGTGCCAGCAGCTTAACTTCGGGCGCGGGGGTTGGTGGCTACACCTTC. The entire variable domain, with the rest obtained from reference TRBV7-3 and TRBJ1-2, is as follows: GAGVSQTPSNKVTEKGKYVELRCDPISGHTALYWYRQSLGQGPEFLIYFQGTGAADDSGLPNDRFFAVRPEGSVSTLKIQRTERGDSAVYLCASSLTSGAGVGGYTFGSGTRLTVV.

Regarding this clone: The sample has other DNA sequences that encode this CDR3 too. The CDR3 DNA follows: TGTGCCAGCAGTTACTCTTCGGGGTCACCCCTCCACTTT. This gives the protein CASSYSSGSPLHF. V usage is TRBV6-5 and J usage is TRBJ1-6; D is unclear. CDR3 length equals 13 residues. Germline CDR1 reads MNHEY; CDR2 reads SVGAGI. The V gene lost 0 bases and the J gene lost 10 bases, with 7 bases spanning the gap.

The chain uses TRBV6-5 and TRBJ1-1, with a possible D match to TRBD1 (5 bases). This CDR3 is built from 15 residues. Germline CDR1 and CDR2: MNHEY and SVGAGI. Between the trimmed V and J ends, which lost 2 bases and 0 bases, there was a span of 10 bases. CDR3 residues: CASSYTGAMNTEAFF. CDR3 DNA: TGTGCCAGCAGTTACACAGGAGCCATGAACACTGAAGCTTTCTTT.

The J gene is TRBJ2-2, the V gene TRBV5-8; D may be TRBD1 (6 bases). Germline CDR1 SGHTS, CDR2 YDEGEE. V was clipped by 0 bases and J by 2 bases, with 8 bases between them. This CDR3 region has 15 residues. The CDR3 region has the DNA TGTGCCAGCAGCTTGGGGACAGTCAACACCGGGGAGCTGTTTTTT. Its translation: CASSLGTVNTGELFF.

The V gene is TRBV7-2, the J gene TRBJ2-3; 11 positions match TRBD2. V shed 3 bases and J 5 bases; nucleotides not matched to a gene: 4. From germline, CDR1 is SGHTA and CDR2 FQGNSA. The CDR3 has 15 residues. The CDR3 sequence is CASSFSGGAEDTQYF. CDR3 DNA sequence: TGTGCCAGCAGCTTTAGCGGGGGGGCGGAAGATACGCAGTATTTT. Using reference TRBV7-2 and TRBJ2-3 for the parts outside the CDR3, the full variable domain is GAGVSQSPSNKVTEKGKDVELRCDPISGHTALYWYRQSLGQGLEFLIYFQGNSAPDKSGLPSDRFSAERTGGSVSTLTIQRTQQEDSAVYLCASSFSGGAEDTQYFGPGTRLTVL.

The rearrangement links TRBV6-2 or TRBV6-3 to TRBJ2-1; 9 nucleotides agree with TRBD2. The CDR3 totals 15 residues. V shed 3 bases, J shed 7 bases, and the junction held 7 bases outside the gene matches. Looked up from germline, CDR1 is MNHEY and CDR2 is SVGEGT. CDR3 sequence: CASSYIAGGPNEQFF. In DNA, the CDR3 is TGTGCCAGCAGTTATATCGCGGGAGGGCCGAATGAGCAGTTCTTC.

The chain recombines TRBV6-5 with TRBJ2-5, with 7 bases fitting TRBD2. Trimming cost V 9 bases and J 5 bases; bases outside gene matches: 9. The length of the CDR3 is 13 residues. Germline V gene sequence: CDR1 MNHEY, CDR2 SVGAGI. CDR3 DNA sequence: TGTGCCAGTGCGGGCGGGAGAAGCGAGACCCAGTACTTC. This sequence encodes CASAGGRSETQYF.

This sequence joins TRBV5-1 and TRBJ2-3; tentatively, D is TRBD1 (5 bases). The length of the CDR3 is 15 residues. CDR1 is SGHRS and CDR2 is YFSETQ in the germline V gene. The germline V and J ends were trimmed by 7 bases and 0 bases, with 15 bases remaining between them. The CDR3 loop reads CASRSGALSTDTQYF. The CDR3 DNA is TGCGCCAGCCGCTCTGGGGCCCTTAGCACAGATACGCAGTATTTT. Combining the CDR3 with reference TRBV5-1 and TRBJ2-3 gives the whole variable domain KAGVTQTPRYLIKTRGQQVTLSCSPISGHRSVSWYQQTPGQGLQFLFEYFSETQRNKGNFPGRFSGRQFSNSRSEMNVSTLELGDSALYLCASRSGALSTDTQYFGPGTRLTVL.

J is TRBJ1-1 and V is TRBV11-3; D call uncertain. The V end was cut by 1 base, the J end by 5 bases, with 8 bases between. CDR1 and CDR2 (germline): SGHNT, YENEEA. The length of the CDR3 is 13 residues. CDR3 in DNA: TGTGCCAGCAGCTTAGGGGCTCGGACTGAAGCTTTCTTT. This codes for CASSLGARTEAFF.

This chain connects TRBV5-1 to TRBJ1-1; D unclear. V was shortened by 1 base and J by 2 bases, with 9 bases between the two germline ends. The CDR3 runs 14 residues. The germline CDR1 and CDR2 sequences are SGHRS and YFSETQ. This chain's CDR3 is CASSLLSGNTEAFF. CDR3 in DNA: TGCGCCAGCAGCTTGTTGTCGGGAAACACTGAAGCTTTCTTT.

V is TRBV7-2 and J is TRBJ1-2; no clear D. Deletions cut 6 bases from V and 4 bases from J, with 12 bases between. This CDR3 comprises 13 residues. Germline-derived CDR1 and CDR2 are SGHTA and FQGNSA. The CDR3 DNA reads TGTGCCAGCAGGCTGGCTCAAACCTATGGCTACACCTTC. It yields the protein CASRLAQTYGYTF.

The genes are TRBV6-2 or TRBV6-3 and TRBJ1-2; D is possibly TRBD1 (6 bases). This CDR3 has 18 amino acids. Germline-derived CDR1 and CDR2 are MNHEY and SVGEGT. The germline V and J ends were trimmed by 4 bases and 0 bases, with 21 bases remaining between them. CDR3 sequence: CASSSTGHLRTTNYGYTF. The CDR3 region has the DNA TGTGCCAGCAGTTCCACGGGACATCTCCGAACTACTAACTATGGCTACACCTTC.

The chain links TRBV12-3 or TRBV12-4 to TRBJ1-2, with a weak D call TRBD1 (5 bases). Deletions cut 2 bases from V and 7 bases from J, with 8 bases between. The CDR3 extends over 12 amino acids. CDR3 loop: CASSLTGSGYTF. DNA for the CDR3: TGTGCCAGCAGTTTAACAGGATCTGGCTACACCTTC.

The chain combines TRBV30 with TRBJ2-5; D remains ambiguous. CDR3 length equals 13 residues. Germline V gene lookup returns CDR1 GTSNPN and CDR2 SVGIG (reference sequence). V was clipped by 1 base and J by 3 bases, with 9 bases between them. CDR3 residues: CAWSGVREETQYF. The CDR3 DNA is TGTGCCTGGAGTGGGGTTCGGGAAGAGACCCAGTACTTC.

The chain employs TRBV3-1 (or the pseudogene TRBV3-2) and TRBJ1-6; the D is unclear. Germline CDR1 reads LGHDT; CDR2 reads YNNKEL (reference sequence). The CDR3 has 15 amino acids. V lost 6 bases and J lost 5, with 14 bases in between. CDR3 sequence reads: CASSQRRSHNSPLHF. In DNA form, the CDR3 reads TGTGCCAGCAGTCAAAGGAGATCCCATAATTCACCCCTCCACTTT.

The V and J genes are TRBV25-1 and TRBJ2-1; D might be TRBD1 (6 bases). Trimming left V 6 bases short and J 14 bases short, with 11 bases between. There are 10 residues in the CDR3. Looked up from germline, CDR1 is MGHDK and CDR2 is SYGVNS. The CDR3 loop reads CASRQGRKFF. The DNA for the CDR3 is TGTGCCAGCAGACAGGGTAGGAAGTTCTTC.

The V gene is TRBV30, the J gene TRBJ2-3; 8 nucleotides align to TRBD2. The V and J ends lost 0 bases and 6 bases, in that order; junction bases with no gene match: 14. CDR1 is GTSNPN, CDR2 SVGIG, per germline (reference sequence). CDR3 length equals 17 residues. CDR3 nucleotides: TGTGCCTGGAGTGTACGAGGGGCGGGAGGTTTAGTGGATACGCAGTATTTT. Residues: CAWSVRGAGGLVDTQYF.

This chain uses TRBV27 with TRBJ1-5; D call uncertain. The V gene lost 2 bases and the J gene lost 6 bases, with 11 bases spanning the gap. Germline-derived CDR1 and CDR2 are MNHEY and SMNVEV (reference sequence). CDR3 length equals 14 residues. Written as DNA, the CDR3 is TGTGCCAGCAGTTTAGGTGGGAGTGGTCAGCCCCAGCATTTT. Encoded protein: CASSLGGSGQPQHF.

V usage is TRBV14 and J usage is TRBJ1-6, with unresolved D. Germline lookup yields CDR1 SGHDN and CDR2 FVKESK. This CDR3 has 15 amino acids. The V end lost 2 bases, the J end lost 8 bases, and 13 bases lay between the germline ends. CDR3 loop: CASSQRRTGDSPLHF. The CDR3 nucleotides read TGTGCCAGCAGCCAAAGGAGAACGGGAGATTCACCCCTCCACTTT.